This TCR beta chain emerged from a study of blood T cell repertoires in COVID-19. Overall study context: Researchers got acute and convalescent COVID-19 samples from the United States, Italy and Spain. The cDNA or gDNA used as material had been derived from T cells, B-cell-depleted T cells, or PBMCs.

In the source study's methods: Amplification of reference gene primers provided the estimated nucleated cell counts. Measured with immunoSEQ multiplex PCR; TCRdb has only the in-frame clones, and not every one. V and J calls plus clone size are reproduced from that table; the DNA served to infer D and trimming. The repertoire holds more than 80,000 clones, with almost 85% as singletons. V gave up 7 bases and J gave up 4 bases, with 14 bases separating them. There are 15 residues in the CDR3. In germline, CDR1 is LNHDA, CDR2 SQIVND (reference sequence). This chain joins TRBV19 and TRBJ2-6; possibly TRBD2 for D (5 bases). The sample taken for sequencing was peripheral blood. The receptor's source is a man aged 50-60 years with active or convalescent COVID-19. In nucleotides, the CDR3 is TGTGCCAGTATGCCTCGGGAAGCGGGGGCCAACGTCCTGACTTTC. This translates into CASMPREAGANVLTF.